According to its frequency, the clone carrying this T cell receptor (beta chain) is medium-sized (0.01 to 0.1%). Its target is not known. The germline V gene encodes CDR1 SEHNR and CDR2 FQNEAQ (reference sequence). This CDR3 is built from 15 residues. This sample is part of a study of CD8 T cells in cerebrospinal fluid in Alzheimer's disease. Study outcomes and limitations: No causal link between EBV and Alzheimer's follows from EBV-specific cerebrospinal fluid TCRs, authors warned. Versus healthy subjects, Alzheimer's patients more often had clones of at least 3%.

TCRdb reanalyzed the 10x single-cell sequencing reads, giving one entry per CDR3 protein sequence and no DNA. The sample table sets out over a thousand distinct CDR3 sequences. V usage is TRBV7-9 and J usage is TRBJ2-3. The receptor comes from a human donor with Alzheimer's disease. What was sequenced was cerebrospinal fluid. The CDR3: CASSLGQYSTDTQYF.